This T cell receptor (beta chain) appears in the sequencing data of a study of cytomegalovirus exposure and HLA in healthy donors. As for the study in general: Earlier, 117 million unique TCR beta sequences were recovered from roughly 170 million T cells by an analysis. Most donors, less than 85% of approximately 400 genotyped, fell in the Caucasian-associated ancestry cluster.

PCR involved 60 Vbeta and 13 Jbeta primers. Authors' analysis steps: Unique TCR beta chains totaled around 86 million in a later count, with roughly 11 million of them shared. Profiled with immunoSEQ multiplex PCR; TCRdb holds only in-frame clones, not every one. V, J and clone size were drawn from that table, and D and trimming were deduced from the DNA. The data show approximately 120,000 clones, roughly 74% seen once. As concerns this clone: The antigen is not known.

Study-wide points: Across HLA loci, a later analysis found differing TCR association rates, with DRB1 most and HLA-C fewest.

The germline V gene has CDR1 LNHNV and CDR2 YYDKDF (reference sequence). The length of the CDR3 is 15 residues. After removal of 4 bases from V and 6 bases from J, the junction contained 11 bases not matched to a gene. This clonotype was sampled from a man aged 40-50 years in good health and CMV-seronegative. Material for sequencing was PBMCs. The chain uses TRBV15 and TRBJ2-7; TRBD2 matches 8 bases. The CDR3 protein is CATSTGGGLAAEQYF. CDR3 coding DNA: TGTGCCACCAGCACCGGGGGGGGTTTGGCCGCCGAGCAGTACTTC. Using reference TRBV15 and TRBJ2-7 for the parts outside the CDR3, the full variable domain is DAMVIQNPRYQVTQFGKPVTLSCSQTLNHNVMYWYQQKSSQAPKLLFHYYDKDFNNEADTPDNFQSRRPNTSFCFLDIRSPGLGDTAMYLCATSTGGGLAAEQYFGPGTRLTVT.